A single sample is the source of the 6 T cell receptor beta chains below, sequenced in a study of blood T cell repertoires in COVID-19. Method: immunoSEQ multiplex PCR; TCRdb's copy keeps in-frame clones and lacks some. The sample lists roughly 250,000 clones, 88% seen once, with 1% to 1.5% in the top ten. The sample taken for sequencing was PBMCs or T cells enriched from blood (not recorded which). The receptor source for this set is a woman aged 35 to 49 with acute COVID-19.

V usage is TRBV30 and J usage is TRBJ1-2; no reliable D call. The V end lost 0 bases, the J end lost 7 bases, and 15 bases lay between the germline ends. Germline V lookup: CDR1 GTSNPN, CDR2 SVGIG (reference sequence). CDR3 size: 14 residues. Here the CDR3 reads CAWSVEAGRGGYTF. The DNA of the CDR3 is TGTGCCTGGAGTGTAGAGGCAGGCCGGGGTGGCTACACCTTC.

The chain uses TRBV7-2 and TRBJ1-1, with D possibly being TRBD1 (5 bases). V lost 2 bases to trimming and J lost 4 bases, with 14 bases between them. The CDR3 extends over 15 amino acids. Germline-derived CDR1 and CDR2 are SGHTA and FQGNSA. CDR3 loop: CASSLKLTGGTEAFF. In DNA, the CDR3 is TGTGCCAGCAGCTTAAAGCTCACGGGGGGCACTGAAGCTTTCTTT.

This clone was detected a few times. J is TRBJ2-7 and V is TRBV15; 10 bases match TRBD1. J lost 4 bases, V lost 3 bases, and 3 bases had no gene match. Germline CDR1 and CDR2: LNHNV and YYDKDF (reference sequence). The CDR3 has 14 residues. CDR3 residues: CATSRGQGIYEQYF. CDR3 DNA sequence: TGTGCCACCAGCAGGGGACAGGGGATTTACGAGCAGTACTTC.

The chain carries TRBV11-2 and TRBJ2-4; D not certain. V was pared by 5 bases and J by 1 base, with 15 bases between. This CDR3 has 16 amino acids. Germline CDR1 is SGHAT and CDR2 is FQNNGV. This CDR3 is CASSPRHVLAKNIQYF. CDR3 DNA: TGTGCCAGCAGCCCCCGACACGTCCTGGCCAAAAACATTCAGTACTTC.

This CDR3 reads CAWNTGQDYGYTF. The CDR3 DNA reads as TGTGCCTGGAACACCGGACAGGACTATGGCTACACCTTC. The chain carries TRBV30 and TRBJ1-2, with 7 bases matching TRBD1. Germline V gene lookup returns CDR1 GTSNPN and CDR2 SVGIG (reference sequence). Trimming cost V 4 bases and J 3 bases; bases outside gene matches: 5. This CDR3 has 13 amino acids.

This chain uses TRBV4-1 with TRBJ2-2, with TRBD2 matching over 8 bases. The V segment lost 2 bases and the J segment 7 bases; nucleotides outside the gene matches: 12. CDR1 and CDR2 (germline): MGHRA, YSYEKL. The CDR3 contains 17 residues. CDR3 region: CASSQRKAGGIHGELFF. The CDR3 coding sequence is TGCGCCAGCAGCCAACGTAAGGCGGGAGGCATCCACGGGGAGCTGTTTTTT.